The T cell receptor beta chain described here comes from a study of T-cell reconstitution after alpha-beta-depleted transplantation in children. Unique molecular identifiers were used to barcode this TCRbeta library. Each CDR3 protein is one row after TCRdb ran MiXCR on the PCR reads. The table lists some 290,000 distinct CDR3 sequences, 9.5% to 10% of them singletons. CDR3 length equals 14 residues. The germline V and J ends were trimmed by 6 bases and 0 bases, with 9 bases remaining between them. Germline V gene sequence: CDR1 LNHDA, CDR2 SQIVND (reference sequence). In this sample, this clonotype turned up a few times.

The rearrangement joins TRBV19 to TRBJ1-5; D not certain. This specimen consisted of PBMCs from the stem cell graft donor, obtained from the stem cell graft. This clonotype was obtained from a human donor who donated a stem cell graft to a child with SCID. The CDR3 DNA follows: TGTGCCAGTAGCTGGACGGATAGCAATCAGCCCCAGCATTTT. Its translation is CASSWTDSNQPQHF.